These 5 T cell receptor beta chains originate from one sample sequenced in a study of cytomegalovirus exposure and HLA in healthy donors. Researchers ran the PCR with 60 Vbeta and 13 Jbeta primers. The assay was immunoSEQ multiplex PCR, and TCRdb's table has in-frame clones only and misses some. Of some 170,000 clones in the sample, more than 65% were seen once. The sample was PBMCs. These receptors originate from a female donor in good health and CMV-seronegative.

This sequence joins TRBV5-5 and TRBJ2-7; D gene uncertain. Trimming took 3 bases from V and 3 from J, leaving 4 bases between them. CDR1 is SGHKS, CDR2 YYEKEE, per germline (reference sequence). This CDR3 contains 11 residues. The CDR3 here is CASSSSYEQYF. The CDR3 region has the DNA TGTGCCAGCAGCTCCAGCTACGAGCAGTACTTC.

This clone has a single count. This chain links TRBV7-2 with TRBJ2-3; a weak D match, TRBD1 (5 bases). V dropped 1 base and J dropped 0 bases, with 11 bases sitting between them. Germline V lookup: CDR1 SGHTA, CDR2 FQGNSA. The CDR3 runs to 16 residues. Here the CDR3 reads CASSLERGQSTDTQYF. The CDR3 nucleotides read TGTGCCAGCAGCTTAGAAAGGGGCCAAAGCACAGATACGCAGTATTTT.

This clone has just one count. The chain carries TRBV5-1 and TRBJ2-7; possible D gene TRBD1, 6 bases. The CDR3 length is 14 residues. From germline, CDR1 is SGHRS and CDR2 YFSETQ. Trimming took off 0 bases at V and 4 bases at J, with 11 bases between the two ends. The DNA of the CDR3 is TGCGCCAGCAGCTTGGAGACAGGACAGTACGAGCAGTACTTC. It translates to CASSLETGQYEQYF.

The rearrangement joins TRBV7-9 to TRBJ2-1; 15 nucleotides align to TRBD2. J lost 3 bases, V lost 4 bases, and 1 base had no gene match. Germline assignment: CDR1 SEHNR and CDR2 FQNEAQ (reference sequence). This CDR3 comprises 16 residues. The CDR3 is CASSSGLAGGYNEQFF. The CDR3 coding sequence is TGTGCCAGCAGCTCGGGACTAGCGGGAGGCTACAATGAGCAGTTCTTC.

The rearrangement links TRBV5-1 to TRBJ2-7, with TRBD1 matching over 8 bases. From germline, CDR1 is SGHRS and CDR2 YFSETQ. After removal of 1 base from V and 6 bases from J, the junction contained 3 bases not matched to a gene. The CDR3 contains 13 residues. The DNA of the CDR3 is TGCGCCAGCAGCTTGACCGGGACAGGCGAGCAGTACTTC. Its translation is CASSLTGTGEQYF.